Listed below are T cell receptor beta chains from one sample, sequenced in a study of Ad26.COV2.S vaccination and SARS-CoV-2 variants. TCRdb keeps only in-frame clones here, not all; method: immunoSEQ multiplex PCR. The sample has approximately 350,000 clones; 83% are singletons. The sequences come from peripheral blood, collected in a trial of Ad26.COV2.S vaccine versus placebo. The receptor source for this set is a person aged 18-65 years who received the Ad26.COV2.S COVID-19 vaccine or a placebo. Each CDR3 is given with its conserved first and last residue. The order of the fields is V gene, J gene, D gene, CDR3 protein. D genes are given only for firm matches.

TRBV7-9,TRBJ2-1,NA,CASSSLADWGASPHEQFF
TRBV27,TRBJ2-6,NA,CASKLAGANVLTF
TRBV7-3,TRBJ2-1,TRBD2,CASSSSGVEQFF
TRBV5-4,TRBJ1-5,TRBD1,CASSNRGDNQPQHF
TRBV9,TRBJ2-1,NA,CASSPTIGLASLNEQFF
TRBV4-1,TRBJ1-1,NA,CASSQVTLNTEAFF
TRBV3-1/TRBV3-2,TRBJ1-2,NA,CASSQRGTNYGYTF
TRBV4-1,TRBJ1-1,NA,CASSLLGGGMGEAFF
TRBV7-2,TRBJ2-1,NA,CASSFRVGSAEQFF
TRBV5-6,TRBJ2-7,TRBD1,CASSSGDREYF
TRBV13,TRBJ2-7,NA,CASSSHDRQAYEQYF
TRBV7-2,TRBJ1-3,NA,CASSLQGSGNTIYF
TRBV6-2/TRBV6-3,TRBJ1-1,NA,CASSYLGHKAFF
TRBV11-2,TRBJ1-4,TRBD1,CASSSQGAKVDF
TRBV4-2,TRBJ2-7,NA,CASSQMQGTYEQYF
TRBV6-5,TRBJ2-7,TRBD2,CASSSVGGTSTYEQYF
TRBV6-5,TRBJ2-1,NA,CASSYSGGINEQFF
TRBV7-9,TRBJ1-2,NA,CASSLGEGGNYGYTF
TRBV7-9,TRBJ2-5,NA,CASSLAGSETQYF
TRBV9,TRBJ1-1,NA,CASSVATRRFIGTPTDTEAFF
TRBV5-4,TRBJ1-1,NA,CASSLERWNTEAFF
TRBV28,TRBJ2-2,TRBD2,CASNPAGAGNGELFF
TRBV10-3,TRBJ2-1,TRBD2,CAISALAGDGEQFF
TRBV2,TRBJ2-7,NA,CASSGQVYEQYF
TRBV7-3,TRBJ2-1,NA,CASSLVTGYSYNEQFF
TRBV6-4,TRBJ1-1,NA,CASSDQGPQSRGAFF
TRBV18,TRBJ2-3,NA,CASSYGTSTDTQYF